This TCR beta chain was sequenced for a study of blood T cell repertoires in COVID-19. About the study: The origin of the acute and convalescent COVID-19 samples was the United States, Italy and Spain. Nucleic acid was either cDNA or gDNA, and it came from T cells, B-cell-depleted T cells, or PBMCs.

The protocol was immunoSEQ multiplex PCR, while the TCRdb copy is restricted to in-frame clones and leaves out a portion. The sample gives 250,000 to 400,000 clones, roughly 90% of which show up once; less than 3.5% is in the top ten. V lost 2 bases, J lost 5 bases, and 6 bases stayed unmatched. The CDR3 has 15 residues. Germline CDR1 MNHNS, CDR2 SASEGT. The chain joins TRBV6-1 to TRBJ2-5; 9 nucleotides match TRBD1. Specimen: peripheral blood. The clonotype was recovered from a woman younger than 45 with COVID-19, enrolled during active disease. CDR3 amino acids: CASSESRGQGETQYF. The CDR3 DNA follows: TGTGCCAGCAGTGAATCCAGAGGACAGGGGGAGACCCAGTACTTC.